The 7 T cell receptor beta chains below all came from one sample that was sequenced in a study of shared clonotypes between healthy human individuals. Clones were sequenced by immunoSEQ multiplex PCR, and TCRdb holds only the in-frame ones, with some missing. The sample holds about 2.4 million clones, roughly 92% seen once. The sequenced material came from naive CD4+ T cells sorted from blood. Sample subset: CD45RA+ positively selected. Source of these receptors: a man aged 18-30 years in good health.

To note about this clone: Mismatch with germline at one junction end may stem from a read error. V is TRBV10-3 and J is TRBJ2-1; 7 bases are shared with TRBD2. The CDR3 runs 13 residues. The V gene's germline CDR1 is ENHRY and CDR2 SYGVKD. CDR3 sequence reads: CESRRGIYNEQFF. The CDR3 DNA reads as TGCGAGTCAAGGCGGGGGATCTACAATGAGCAGTTCTTC.

The CDR3: CASSYILGGGADTQYF. CDR3 DNA: TGTGCCAGCAGTTACATACTAGGGGGGGGTGCAGATACGCAGTATTTT. The chain employs TRBV6-5 and TRBJ2-3; a weak D match, TRBD2 (7 bases). The CDR3 spans 16 residues. Germline loops: CDR1 MNHEY, CDR2 SVGAGI. Trimming shortened V by 2 bases and J by 4 bases, and 16 bases separated the two germline ends.

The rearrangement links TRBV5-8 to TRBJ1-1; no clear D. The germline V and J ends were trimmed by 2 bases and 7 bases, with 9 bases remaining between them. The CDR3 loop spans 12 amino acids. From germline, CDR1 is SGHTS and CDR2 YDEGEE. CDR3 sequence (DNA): TGTGCCAGCAGCTTTTCTGGCAGTGAAGCTTTCTTT. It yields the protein CASSFSGSEAFF.

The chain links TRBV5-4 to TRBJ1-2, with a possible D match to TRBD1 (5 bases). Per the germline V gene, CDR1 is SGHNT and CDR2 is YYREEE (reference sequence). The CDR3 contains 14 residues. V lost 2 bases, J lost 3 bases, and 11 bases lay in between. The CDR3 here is CASSFSGSDYGYTF. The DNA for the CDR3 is TGTGCCAGCAGCTTTTCAGGGTCGGACTATGGCTACACCTTC.

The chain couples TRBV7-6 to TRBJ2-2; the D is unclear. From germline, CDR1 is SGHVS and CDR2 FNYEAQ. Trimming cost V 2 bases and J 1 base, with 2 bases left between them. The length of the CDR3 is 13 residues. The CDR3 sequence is CASSLWNTGELFF. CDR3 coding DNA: TGTGCCAGCAGCTTATGGAACACCGGGGAGCTGTTTTTT.

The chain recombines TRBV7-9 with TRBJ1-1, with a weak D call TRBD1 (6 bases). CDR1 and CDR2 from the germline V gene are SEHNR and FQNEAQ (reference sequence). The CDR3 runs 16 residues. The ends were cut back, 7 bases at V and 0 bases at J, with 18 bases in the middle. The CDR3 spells CASITLVEGVNTEAFF. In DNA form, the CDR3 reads TGTGCCAGCATCACCTTGGTGGAGGGGGTGAACACTGAAGCTTTCTTT.

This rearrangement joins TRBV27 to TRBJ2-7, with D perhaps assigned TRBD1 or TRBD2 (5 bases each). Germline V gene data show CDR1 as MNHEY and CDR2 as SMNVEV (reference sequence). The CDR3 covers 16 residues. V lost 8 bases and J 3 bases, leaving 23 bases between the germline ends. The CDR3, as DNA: TGTGCCAGCTTTCCGGTGGGGGTACGGAGCTTCTACGAGCAGTACTTC. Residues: CASFPVGVRSFYEQYF.